A single sample gave rise to the 27 T cell receptor delta chains below, sequenced in a study of Vδ1+ human thymocytes. Extracted RNA was reverse transcribed into cDNA. The CDR3 regions were amplified by multiplex PCR from V-gene primers to a constant-region primer. TCRdb called clones from the multiplex PCR reads again using CATT. The sample includes tens of thousands of delta-chain clones, approximately 15% of them seen just once. Overall study results and limits: Highly polyclonal TRG and TRD repertoires with Gaussian CDR3 length distributions appeared in thymus.

These receptors lack a known antigen. Source material: Vdelta1+ gamma-delta thymocytes from the thymus. Documented subset: FACS-sorted CD3+ TCRalphabeta- TCRVdelta1+ TCRVdelta2- thymocytes. These receptors were collected from a girl in the first two years of life who had congenital heart surgery.

The chain uses TRDV1 and TRDJ1; possibly TRDD3 for D (5 bases). Per the germline V gene, CDR1 is TSWWSYY and CDR2 is QGS. This CDR3 comprises 19 residues. Between the trimmed V and J ends, which lost 2 bases and 0 bases, there was a span of 22 bases. The CDR3 protein is CALGECETGGVFYTDKLIF. CDR3 bases: TGTGCTCTTGGGGAATGCGAAACAGGTGGGGTTTTCTACACCGATAAACTCATCTTT.

The genes are TRDV1 and TRDJ1; 9 nucleotides align to TRDD2. V shed 5 bases, J shed 0 bases, and the junction held 19 bases outside the gene matches. Germline V gives CDR1 TSWWSYY, CDR2 QGS. This CDR3 has 20 residues. The CDR3 here is CALGQWPSYEISSYTDKLIF. DNA for the CDR3: TGTGCTCTTGGGCAATGGCCTTCCTACGAAATCTCATCGTACACCGATAAACTCATCTTT.

This clone was detected a few times. V usage is TRDV1 and J usage is TRDJ1, with 12 bases lining up with TRDD3. The junction had 18 bases not matched to a gene; V was cut back by 3 bases and J by 10 bases. Germline-derived CDR1 and CDR2 are TSWWSYY and QGS. The CDR3 extends over 18 amino acids. CDR3 sequence: CALGDPRNPGGYAVGLIF. The CDR3 DNA reads TGTGCTCTTGGGGATCCGAGGAACCCTGGGGGATACGCTGTTGGACTCATCTTT.

This clone was seen only a few times. The chain couples TRDV1 to TRDJ1, with D possibly TRDD2 on 6 matching bases. Germline V gene sequence: CDR1 TSWWSYY, CDR2 QGS. This CDR3 comprises 16 residues. Trimming took 9 bases from V and 0 from J, leaving 20 bases between them. The CDR3 here is CALATGSYPNTDKLIF. In DNA form, the CDR3 reads TGTGCTCTCGCCACAGGTTCCTATCCTAACACCGATAAACTCATCTTT.

The rearrangement links TRDV1 to TRDJ1, with 11 bases fitting TRDD3. This CDR3 contains 23 residues. Per the germline V gene, CDR1 is TSWWSYY and CDR2 is QGS. The ends lost 5 bases at V and 2 bases at J; junction bases unmatched: 28. The CDR3 nucleotides read TGTGCTCTTGGGAACCTGGGGCCCGAGCCCTCGCCTGGGGGATACAGGGGGACCGATAAACTCATCTTT. Translation gives CALGNLGPEPSPGGYRGTDKLIF.

This clone was detected only a few times. V gene TRDV1 combines with J gene TRDJ1; 11 bases map to TRDD3. Germline V gene data show CDR1 as TSWWSYY and CDR2 as QGS. With V trimmed by 2 bases and J by 1 base, 6 bases remained unmatched. This CDR3 is 17 amino acids long. CDR3 nucleotide sequence: TGTGCTCTTGGGGAATTTACTGGGGGATATGGCACCGATAAACTCATCTTT. This codes for CALGEFTGGYGTDKLIF.

This clone was found a few times. The chain joins TRDV1 to TRDJ1; 13 bases map to TRDD3. Germline lookup yields CDR1 TSWWSYY and CDR2 QGS. V was pared by 3 bases and J by 2 bases, with 24 bases of the junction left unmatched. The CDR3 spans 23 residues. CDR3 nucleotide sequence: TGTGCTCTTGGGGACCCCATGTACTTCCGCATTACTGGGGGATACGGTTGGACCGATAAACTCATCTTT. Protein sequence: CALGDPMYFRITGGYGWTDKLIF.

The V call is TRDV1, the J call TRDJ1; TRDD2 is a possible D gene (5 bases). The V and J ends lost 1 base and 1 base respectively, with 19 bases between them. The V gene's germline CDR1 is TSWWSYY and CDR2 QGS. The CDR3 spans 18 residues. The CDR3 DNA reads TGTGCTCTTGGGGAACCAGCCTTCACCTACAGGGGCACCGATAAACTCATCTTT. Its protein product is CALGEPAFTYRGTDKLIF.

J is TRDJ1 and V is TRDV2, with 10 bases matching TRDD3. V trimming: 6 bases; J trimming: 4 bases; junction bases outside the gene matches: 22. Germline CDR1 reads GEAIGNYY; CDR2 reads EKD. This CDR3 has 19 residues. CDR3 sequence (DNA): TGTGCCTGTCTCCTCTCCCATGTCCGCTGGGGGATATTTTGCGATAAACTCATCTTT. Amino acids: CACLLSHVRWGIFCDKLIF.

The chain uses TRDV1 and TRDJ1; TRDD3 matches at 11 bases. In germline, CDR1 is TSWWSYY, CDR2 QGS. This CDR3 has 18 amino acids. Trimming cost V 3 bases and J 3 bases; bases outside gene matches: 12. This CDR3 reads CALGDLPKLGDTSDKLIF. The CDR3 DNA reads TGTGCTCTTGGGGACCTTCCTAAGTTGGGGGATACGTCCGATAAACTCATCTTT.

This clone was recorded a few times. The chain recombines TRDV1 with TRDJ1, with 11 bases matching TRDD3. The V segment lost 1 base and the J segment 5 bases; nucleotides outside the gene matches: 18. This CDR3 has 20 residues. The germline CDR1 and CDR2 sequences are TSWWSYY and QGS. CDR3 sequence (DNA): TGTGCTCTTGGGGAACGCTTTTCCGCCAGGCTGGGGGATACCGCAGATAAACTCATCTTT. It codes for CALGERFSARLGDTADKLIF.

The chain employs TRDV1 and TRDJ1; no reliable D call. The CDR3 sequence is 15 residues long. Germline values: CDR1 TSWWSYY, CDR2 QGS. V was clipped by 4 bases and J by 5 bases, with 17 bases between them. CDR3 amino acids: CALGGLRSPRDKLIF. CDR3 DNA sequence: TGTGCTCTTGGGGGACTACGTAGTCCCAGAGATAAACTCATCTTT.

This clone was counted only a few times. The gene calls are TRDV1 and TRDJ1; tentatively, D is TRDD3 (6 bases). The CDR3 has 20 amino acids. The V end was cut by 3 bases, the J end by 0 bases, with 26 bases between. From germline, CDR1 is TSWWSYY and CDR2 QGS. CDR3 protein: CALGDTPDFRCTGYTDKLIF. The CDR3 bases are TGTGCTCTTGGGGATACACCCGACTTTCGTTGTACTGGGTACACCGATAAACTCATCTTT.

The chain has TRDV1 and TRDJ1; 12 positions match TRDD3. The J segment lost 0 bases and the V segment lost 5 bases, leaving 19 bases of the junction unmatched. This CDR3 region has 21 residues. Germline V gene data show CDR1 as TSWWSYY and CDR2 as QGS. CDR3 sequence reads: CALGLSRKWVLGDTNTDKLIF. CDR3 sequence (DNA): TGTGCTCTTGGGTTATCCCGAAAATGGGTACTGGGGGATACTAACACCGATAAACTCATCTTT.

This clone was observed a few times. The chain joins TRDV1 to TRDJ1; 10 bases are a match to TRDD3. V shed 2 bases, J shed 0 bases, and the junction held 12 bases outside the gene matches. This CDR3 has 19 amino acids. From germline, CDR1 is TSWWSYY and CDR2 QGS. The CDR3 here is CALGEKEWGIQRYTDKLIF. The CDR3 coding sequence is TGTGCTCTTGGGGAAAAGGAATGGGGGATACAACGGTACACCGATAAACTCATCTTT.

The chain has TRDV1 and TRDJ1; no clear D gene. Trimming cost V 3 bases and J 0 bases, with 14 bases left between them. Germline V CDR1 and CDR2: TSWWSYY, QGS. This CDR3 contains 16 residues. CDR3 DNA sequence: TGTGCTCTTGGGGAGCTGCATTTACCGAACACCGATAAACTCATCTTT. It specifies CALGELHLPNTDKLIF.

This clone was seen a few times. The V gene is TRDV1, the J gene TRDJ1; 13 bases map to TRDD3. J gave up 6 bases and V 1 base, and 23 bases lay outside the gene matches. This CDR3 spans 22 amino acids. Germline loops: CDR1 TSWWSYY, CDR2 QGS. CDR3 in amino acids: CALGEQRTSGTGGYEGSYKLIF. The CDR3 DNA sequence: TGTGCTCTTGGGGAACAGAGGACTTCCGGAACTGGGGGATACGAGGGGTCCTATAAACTCATCTTT.

The chain combines TRDV1 with TRDJ1, with 13 bases matching TRDD3. The CDR3 has 18 amino acids. The V gene's germline CDR1 is TSWWSYY and CDR2 QGS. J gave up 0 bases and V 3 bases, and 7 bases lay outside the gene matches. The CDR3 spells CALGESTGGYGYTDKLIF. CDR3 bases: TGTGCTCTTGGGGAGAGTACTGGGGGATACGGGTACACCGATAAACTCATCTTT.

J is TRDJ1 and V is TRDV1, with TRDD3 matching over 10 bases. The CDR3 totals 22 residues. Germline V gene sequence: CDR1 TSWWSYY, CDR2 QGS. V gave up 0 bases and J gave up 0 bases; unmatched junction bases: 19. The CDR3 sequence: CALGELDLFCPTGGLYTDKLIF. As DNA, the CDR3 is TGTGCTCTTGGGGAACTAGACCTTTTTTGCCCGACTGGGGGATTGTACACCGATAAACTCATCTTT.

Only a few counts were recorded for this clone. The V call is TRDV1, the J call TRDJ1, with TRDD3 identical over 11 bases. The CDR3 contains 20 residues. CDR1 and CDR2 (germline): TSWWSYY, QGS. Losses at the gene ends were 3 bases for V and 0 bases for J; bases not matched to a gene: 15. In DNA, the CDR3 is TGTGCTCTTGGGGATCCGCTTCGCTGGGGGATACCACCCAACACCGATAAACTCATCTTT. Protein: CALGDPLRWGIPPNTDKLIF.

The chain combines TRDV1 with TRDJ1; D might be TRDD3 (6 bases). V gave up 2 bases and J gave up 0 bases, with 46 bases separating them. This CDR3 comprises 27 residues. CDR1 and CDR2 (germline): TSWWSYY, QGS. CDR3 sequence: CALGEGCLGVRPSGDPWENKYTDKLIF. The CDR3 DNA is TGTGCTCTTGGGGAAGGTTGTCTGGGAGTGCGCCCGTCTGGGGATCCCTGGGAAAACAAGTACACCGATAAACTCATCTTT.

V and J are TRDV1 and TRDJ1; 8 bases fit TRDD3. The CDR3 loop spans 22 amino acids. The germline gives CDR1 TSWWSYY, CDR2 QGS. Trimming took 2 bases from V and 3 from J; bases not matched to a gene: 26. The CDR3 spells CALGESGALSGDNSDKSDKLIF. CDR3 nucleotides: TGTGCTCTTGGGGAATCAGGAGCTCTTTCGGGGGATAACTCCGATAAGTCCGATAAACTCATCTTT.

The chain carries TRDV1 and TRDJ1, with 11 positions matching TRDD3. The CDR3 length is 24 residues. V dropped 2 bases and J dropped 3; count of bases not matched to a gene: 29. Germline V gene sequence: CDR1 TSWWSYY, CDR2 QGS. CDR3 protein: CALGESPPGLSGGYAQAGADKLIF. The DNA of the CDR3 is TGTGCTCTTGGGGAAAGTCCTCCCGGACTGAGTGGGGGATACGCCCAAGCTGGGGCCGATAAACTCATCTTT.

A few counts support this clone. The chain recombines TRAV29/DV5 with TRDJ1; TRDD3 agrees at 11 bases. Germline V lookup: CDR1 NSMFDY, CDR2 ISSIKDK. The CDR3 consists of 20 residues. V lost 1 base, J lost 2 bases, and 19 bases stayed unmatched. This CDR3 is CAASLVCGFLWGIPTDKLIF. The CDR3 bases are TGTGCAGCAAGCTTGGTCTGCGGATTCCTCTGGGGGATACCTACCGATAAACTCATCTTT. The entire variable domain, with the rest obtained from reference TRAV29/DV5 and TRDJ1, is as follows: DQQVKQNSPSLSVQEGRISILNCDYTNSMFDYFLWYKKYPAEGPTFLISISSIKDKNEDGRFTVFLNKSAKHLSLHIVPSQPGDSAVYFCAASLVCGFLWGIPTDKLIFGKGTRVTVEP.

The chain couples TRDV2 to TRDJ2; D might be TRDD3 (6 bases). V gave up 4 bases and J gave up 8 bases, with 34 bases separating them. CDR1 GEAIGNYY and CDR2 EKD come from the germline V gene. This CDR3 comprises 20 residues. The DNA for the CDR3 is TGTGCCTGTGAAACCGTACTCGGGGGACGCCCCTTTCTATGTGCGGCACAACTCTTCTTT. Its translation: CACETVLGGRPFLCAAQLFF.

The chain links TRDV1 to TRDJ1; D is undetermined. The germline CDR1 and CDR2 sequences are TSWWSYY and QGS. CDR3 size: 15 residues. The ends were cut back, 2 bases at V and 3 bases at J, with 13 bases in the middle. In DNA form, the CDR3 reads TGTGCTCTTGGGGAAGCACTAAGCGTGGCCGATAAACTCATCTTT. Its protein is CALGEALSVADKLIF.

The rearrangement uses TRAV29/DV5 and TRDJ1, with 10 nucleotides matching TRDD3. The CDR3 length is 26 residues. V shed 1 base and J 0 bases; nucleotides not matched to a gene: 36. CDR1 is NSMFDY and CDR2 is ISSIKDK in the germline V gene. CDR3 DNA sequence: TGTGCAGCAAGCCCTAACAGGACCTTCCTCTTAGTTACTGGGGGATTTCGGGGGGAGTACACCGATAAACTCATCTTT. This sequence encodes CAASPNRTFLLVTGGFRGEYTDKLIF.